This passage covers 7 T cell receptor beta chains from one sample sequenced in a study of blood T cell repertoires in COVID-19. The assay was immunoSEQ multiplex PCR, and TCRdb's table has in-frame clones only and misses some. The table includes some 240,000 clones, approximately 86% detected once. The sample taken for sequencing was PBMCs or T cells enriched from blood (not recorded which). The receptors shown here come from a woman in her forties with acute COVID-19.

This clone was picked up one time. The chain couples TRBV19 to TRBJ1-2, with TRBD1 as a possible D gene (6 bases). The V end lost 5 bases, the J end lost 4 bases, and 20 bases lay between the germline ends. The CDR3 contains 16 residues. Germline V gene lookup returns CDR1 LNHDA and CDR2 SQIVND (reference sequence). For the CDR3, the DNA is TGTGCCAGTAGTCTCAAACAGGGCGCAGATACCTATGGCTACACCTTC. Amino acids: CASSLKQGADTYGYTF.

The chain uses TRBV6-5 and TRBJ1-1; the match to TRBD1 covers 7 bases. The CDR3 is 14 residues long. CDR1 is MNHEY, CDR2 SVGAGI, per germline. V was pared by 6 bases and J by 0 bases, with 4 bases of the junction left unmatched. The CDR3 sequence is CASSKGALNTEAFF. The CDR3 bases are TGTGCCAGCAGCAAGGGGGCTTTGAACACTGAAGCTTTCTTT.

The J gene is TRBJ2-1, the V gene TRBV3-1 (or the pseudogene TRBV3-2), with D tentatively TRBD1 (6 bases). The CDR3 runs to 13 residues. The germline CDR1 and CDR2 sequences are LGHDT and YNNKEL (reference sequence). The ends were cut back, 6 bases at V and 6 bases at J, with 12 bases in the middle. The CDR3 nucleotides are TGTGCCAGCAGGTCGGGACAACTCAATGAGCAGTTCTTC. This codes for CASRSGQLNEQFF.

V gene TRBV18 combines with J gene TRBJ2-7; TRBD2 matches 14 bases. The J segment lost 10 bases and the V segment lost 2 bases, leaving 7 bases of the junction unmatched. The CDR3 is 15 residues long. The V gene's germline CDR1 is KGHSH and CDR2 LQKENI. The CDR3 loop reads CASSPGGLAGVGQYF. Here the CDR3 DNA reads TGTGCCAGCTCACCAGGGGGACTAGCGGGAGTGGGACAGTACTTC.

The chain couples TRBV19 to TRBJ1-5, with 8 nucleotides matching TRBD1. This CDR3 region has 15 residues. V gave up 5 bases and J gave up 7 bases; unmatched junction bases: 10. Germline values: CDR1 LNHDA, CDR2 SQIVND (reference sequence). Written as DNA, the CDR3 is TGTGCCAGTAGTGATCAGGGGGCGCAAAGGCAGCCCCAGCATTTT. Protein product: CASSDQGAQRQPQHF.

The chain links TRBV29-1 to TRBJ1-2; the D is unclear. Germline CDR1 and CDR2: SQVTM and ANQGSEA. V was trimmed by 0 bases and J by 4 bases, leaving 12 bases between them. The CDR3 sequence is 14 residues long. This CDR3 is CSVEDGSRTYGYTF. CDR3 DNA: TGCAGCGTTGAAGATGGTAGTAGAACCTATGGCTACACCTTC.

This chain links TRBV5-1 with TRBJ2-7; 9 nucleotides line up with TRBD1. The CDR3 is made up of 13 amino acids. V was clipped by 5 bases and J by 6 bases; unmatched bases: 6. The germline CDR1 and CDR2 sequences are SGHRS and YFSETQ. CDR3 nucleotides: TGCGCCAGCAGTGGACAGGGGCGCTCCGAGCAGTACTTC. This codes for CASSGQGRSEQYF.